This T cell receptor (beta chain) is drawn from a study of T cell responses to AZD1222 COVID-19 vaccine. About the study: Analyses pooled second doses at about 4 or about 12 weeks. Study outcomes and limitations: Sampled repertoires all dated from after the peak T cell response. Females made up more of the donors, who were largely white British, and clonal diversity may have come out too low. Dominant at 160-218 and 743-854, vaccine-associated CD4 TCRs also spanned spike.

The method was immunoSEQ multiplex PCR; TCRdb's version includes in-frame clones alone and lacks a portion of them. The sample records about 85,000 clones, about nine tenths being singletons. In germline, CDR1 is MRHNA, CDR2 SNTAGT. This CDR3 has 14 residues. V lost 3 bases and J lost 4; bases outside the gene matches: 0. With respect to this clone: Its antigen is not known.

The chain carries TRBV6-4 and TRBJ2-1; 10 bases align to TRBD1. This TCR derives from an adult in good health. This sample comprised peripheral blood, obtained on day 0 of AZD1222 vaccination. CDR3 nucleotide sequence: TGTGCCAGCAGTGAGGACAGGGGGTACAATGAGCAGTTCTTC. Encoded protein: CASSEDRGYNEQFF.